Listed below are T cell receptor beta chains from one sample, sequenced in a study of identical twins. In TCRdb, the 5' RACE reads were re-called with MiXCR into one record per CDR3 protein. Of hundreds of thousands of distinct CDR3 sequences listed, around 20% are singletons. The data were also submitted as part of a second study, on T cells expressing NK-cell markers.

The sequenced material came from PBMCs. Receptor source: a woman between 18 and 29 years old in good health. CDR3s include the opening cysteine and the closing phenylalanine or tryptophan. The order of the fields is D gene, V gene, J gene, clone size, CDR3 protein, CDR3 DNA. The D gene is left open where the match is weak. Expanded clones get a size class; other rows say once, few or many, or leave the size out.

-	TRBV7-2	TRBJ2-5	-	CASSRSRQETQYF	TGTGCCAGCAGCCGGAGCCGACAAGAGACCCAGTACTTC
-	TRBV7-2	TRBJ2-3	-	CASSLKAQGRGSDTQYF	TGTGCCAGCAGCTTAAAAGCCCAGGGGAGGGGGTCAGATACGCAGTATTTT
-	TRBV2	TRBJ2-3	-	CASSPRPRIRSDTQYF	TGTGCCAGCAGCCCCCGGCCCCGGATTAGGTCGGATACGCAGTATTTT
-	TRBV4-3	TRBJ2-1	-	CASSQDRSHGEQFF	TGCGCCAGCAGCCAAGATAGGTCGCATGGTGAGCAGTTCTTC
-	TRBV20-1	TRBJ2-5	few	CVGAGQETQYF	TGCGTAGGGGCGGGGCAAGAGACCCAGTACTTC
-	TRBV29-1	TRBJ2-5	-	CSVESGVETQYF	TGCAGCGTTGAAAGTGGGGTCGAGACCCAGTACTTC
TRBD1	TRBV12-3/TRBV12-4	TRBJ1-2	few	CASSFGQPGQGSHGYTF	TGTGCCAGCAGTTTTGGCCAACCTGGACAGGGAAGCCATGGCTACACCTTC
-	TRBV5-1	TRBJ1-2	few	CASSLDVGAGGYTF	TGCGCCAGCAGCTTGGACGTGGGGGCGGGTGGCTACACCTTC
-	TRBV20-1	TRBJ2-7	few	CSAGRAGVTYEQYF	TGCAGTGCCGGAAGGGCAGGGGTAACCTACGAGCAGTACTTC
TRBD1	TRBV9	TRBJ2-1	-	CASSVTSDRLPYNEQFF	TGTGCCAGCAGCGTAACCTCGGACAGGTTGCCCTACAATGAGCAGTTCTTC
TRBD1	TRBV20-1	TRBJ1-6	many	CSATPGQGYSPLHF	TGCAGTGCTACCCCGGGACAGGGTTATTCACCCCTCCACTTT
TRBD1	TRBV12-3/TRBV12-4	TRBJ2-1	-	CASRTGSYNEQFF	TGTGCCAGCCGGACAGGGTCCTACAATGAGCAGTTCTTC
-	TRBV12-3/TRBV12-4	TRBJ2-7	-	CASSLLLATYEQYF	TGTGCCAGCAGTTTATTACTAGCCACCTACGAGCAGTACTTC
-	TRBV5-1	TRBJ2-5	many	CASSLEQVGTQYF	TGCGCCAGCAGCTTGGAGCAGGTTGGGACCCAGTACTTC
-	TRBV6-1	TRBJ1-1	-	CASSRSPNTEAFF	TGTGCCAGCAGCAGGTCCCCGAACACTGAAGCTTTCTTT
TRBD2	TRBV25-1	TRBJ2-1	-	CASRLLPGGGNNEQFF	TGTGCCAGCAGACTGCTACCCGGGGGGGGTAACAATGAGCAGTTCTTC
-	TRBV15	TRBJ1-1	few	CATSRDRFAEAFF	TGTGCCACCAGCAGAGATCGGTTCGCTGAAGCTTTCTTT
-	TRBV5-8	TRBJ2-1	-	CASSLVARVLEQFF	TGTGCCAGCAGCTTGGTCGCCAGGGTCTTAGAGCAGTTCTTC
-	TRBV28	TRBJ2-7	few	CASKAAGLSGEQYF	TGTGCCAGCAAGGCCGCCGGTCTCTCGGGCGAGCAGTACTTC
-	TRBV6-1	TRBJ2-4	many	CASSLRGLAKNIQYF	TGTGCCAGCAGCCTCAGGGGACTAGCCAAAAACATTCAGTACTTC
-	TRBV10-3	TRBJ2-3	-	CAISEKGQGPQTDTQYF	TGTGCCATCAGTGAGAAAGGGCAGGGGCCTCAAACAGATACGCAGTATTTT
-	TRBV11-2	TRBJ2-6	-	CASNHMGEWSGANVLTF	TGTGCCAGCAACCACATGGGAGAGTGGTCTGGGGCCAACGTCCTGACTTTC
-	TRBV7-9	TRBJ1-2	few	CASSLVPSTYGYTF	TGTGCCAGCAGCTTAGTTCCCAGCACCTATGGCTACACCTTC
-	TRBV7-2	TRBJ2-7	-	CASSLAPAVGEQYF	TGTGCCAGCAGCTTAGCCCCAGCGGTGGGCGAGCAGTACTTC
TRBD2	TRBV12-5	TRBJ2-4	once	CASAPSGIRNIQYF	TGTGCTAGTGCCCCTAGCGGGATCAGAAACATTCAGTACTTC